Here is one T cell receptor beta chain with its context. Its target is not known. The source of the sample is a study of blood T cells in healthy people across ages. Regarding the study as a whole: Unsorted PBMCs blocked a conclusive comparison of naive and antigen-experienced cells.

Every donor contributed around 10 milliliters of peripheral blood by blood draw. Sample-barcoded 5' priming and a J-beta primer mix drove a second PCR of roughly 6 to 12 cycles. TCRdb re-called the 5' RACE reads through MiXCR, storing one row per CDR3 protein. The sample has 650,000 to 700,000 distinct CDR3 sequences; about 50% are singletons. V lost 7 bases to trimming and J lost 3 bases, with 10 bases between them. CDR1 and CDR2 (germline): DFQATT, SNEGSKA (reference sequence). CDR3 size: 12 residues. The source is a woman older than 75 in good health. The sequenced sample was blood. This chain links TRBV20-1 with TRBJ2-4; D gene ambiguous. CDR3 protein: CSGSGIKNIQYF. CDR3 nucleotides: TGCAGTGGGTCCGGCATCAAAAACATTCAGTACTTC.